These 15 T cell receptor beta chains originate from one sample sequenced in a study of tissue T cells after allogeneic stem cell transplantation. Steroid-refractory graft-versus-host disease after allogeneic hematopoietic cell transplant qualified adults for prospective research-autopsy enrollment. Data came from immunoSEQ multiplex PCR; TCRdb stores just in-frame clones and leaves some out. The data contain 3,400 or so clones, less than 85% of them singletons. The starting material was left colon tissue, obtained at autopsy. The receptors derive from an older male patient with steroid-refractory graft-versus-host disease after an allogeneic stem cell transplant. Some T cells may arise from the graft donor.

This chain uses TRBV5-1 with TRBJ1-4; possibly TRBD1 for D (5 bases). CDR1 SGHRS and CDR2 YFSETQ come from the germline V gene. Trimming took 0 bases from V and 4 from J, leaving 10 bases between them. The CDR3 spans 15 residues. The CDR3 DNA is TGCGCCAGCAGCTTGGAGGGACCGAGTAATGAAAAACTGTTTTTT. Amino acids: CASSLEGPSNEKLFF.

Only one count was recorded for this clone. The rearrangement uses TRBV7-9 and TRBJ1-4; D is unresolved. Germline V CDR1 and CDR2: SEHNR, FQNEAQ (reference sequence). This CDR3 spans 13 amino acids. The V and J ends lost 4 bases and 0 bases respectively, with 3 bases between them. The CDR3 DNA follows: TGTGCCAGCAGCTCCTCAACTAATGAAAAACTGTTTTTT. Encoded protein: CASSSSTNEKLFF.

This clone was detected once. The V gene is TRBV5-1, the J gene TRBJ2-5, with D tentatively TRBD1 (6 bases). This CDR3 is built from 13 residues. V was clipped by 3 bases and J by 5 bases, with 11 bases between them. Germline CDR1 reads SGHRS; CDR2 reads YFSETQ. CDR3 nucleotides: TGCGCCAGCAGCTGGCTCGACAGGGAGACCCAGTACTTC. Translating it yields CASSWLDRETQYF. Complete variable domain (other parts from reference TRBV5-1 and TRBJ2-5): KAGVTQTPRYLIKTRGQQVTLSCSPISGHRSVSWYQQTPGQGLQFLFEYFSETQRNKGNFPGRFSGRQFSNSRSEMNVSTLELGDSALYLCASSWLDRETQYFGPGTRLLVL.

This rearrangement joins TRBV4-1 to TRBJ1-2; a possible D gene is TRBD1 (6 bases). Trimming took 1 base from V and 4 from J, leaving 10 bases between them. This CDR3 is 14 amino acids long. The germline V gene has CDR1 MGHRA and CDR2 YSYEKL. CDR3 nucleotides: TGCGCCAGCAGCCAAGTCACAGGGATCTATGGCTACACCTTC. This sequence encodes CASSQVTGIYGYTF.

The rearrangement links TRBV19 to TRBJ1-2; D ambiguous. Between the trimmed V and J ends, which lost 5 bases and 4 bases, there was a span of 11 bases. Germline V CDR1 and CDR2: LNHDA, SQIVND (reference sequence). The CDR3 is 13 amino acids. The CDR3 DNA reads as TGTGCCAGTAGTCCCCGGGGAGGCTATGGCTACACCTTC. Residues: CASSPRGGYGYTF.

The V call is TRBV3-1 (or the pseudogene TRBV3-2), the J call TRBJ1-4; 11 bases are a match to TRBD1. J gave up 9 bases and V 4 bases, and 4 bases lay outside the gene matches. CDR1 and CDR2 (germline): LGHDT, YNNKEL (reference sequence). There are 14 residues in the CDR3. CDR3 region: CASSPWDRGKKLFF. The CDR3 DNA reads TGTGCCAGCAGCCCGTGGGACAGGGGGAAAAAACTGTTTTTT.

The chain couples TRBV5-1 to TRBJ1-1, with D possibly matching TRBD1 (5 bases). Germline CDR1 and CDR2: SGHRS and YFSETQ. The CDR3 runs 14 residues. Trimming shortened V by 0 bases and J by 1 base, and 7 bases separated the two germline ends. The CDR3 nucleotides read TGCGCCAGCAGCTTGGGGGGGACGAACACTGAAGCTTTCTTT. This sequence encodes CASSLGGTNTEAFF.

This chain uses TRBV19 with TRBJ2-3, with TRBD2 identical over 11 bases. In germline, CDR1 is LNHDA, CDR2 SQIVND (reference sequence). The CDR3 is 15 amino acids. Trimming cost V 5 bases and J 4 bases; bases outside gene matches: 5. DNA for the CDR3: TGTGCCAGTAGTCGAACTAGCGGGGGCTCAGATACGCAGTATTTT. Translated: CASSRTSGGSDTQYF.

The CDR3 DNA is TGCGCCAGCAGCCGAGGGACTAGCGTTGGAGATACGCAGTATTTT. This codes for CASSRGTSVGDTQYF. This sequence joins TRBV5-1 and TRBJ2-3, with 10 bases aligning to TRBD2. V lost 4 bases, J lost 5 bases, and 7 bases stayed unmatched. The CDR3 has 15 amino acids. CDR1 and CDR2 from the germline V gene are SGHRS and YFSETQ.

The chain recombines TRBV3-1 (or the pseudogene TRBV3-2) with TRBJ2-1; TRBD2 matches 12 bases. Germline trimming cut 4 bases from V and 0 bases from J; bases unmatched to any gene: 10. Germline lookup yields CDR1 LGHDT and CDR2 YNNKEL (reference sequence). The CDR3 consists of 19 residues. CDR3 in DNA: TGTGCCAGCAGCCCAAGACTAGCGGGGGCCCCGCGCTCCTACAATGAGCAGTTCTTC. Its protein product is CASSPRLAGAPRSYNEQFF.

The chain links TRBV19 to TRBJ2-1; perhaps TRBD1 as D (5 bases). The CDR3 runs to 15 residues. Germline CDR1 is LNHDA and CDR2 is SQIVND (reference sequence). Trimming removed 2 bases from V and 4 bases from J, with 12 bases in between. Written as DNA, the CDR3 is TGTGCCAGTAGTATACAGGGCGGAAGTTACAATGAGCAGTTCTTC. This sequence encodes CASSIQGGSYNEQFF.

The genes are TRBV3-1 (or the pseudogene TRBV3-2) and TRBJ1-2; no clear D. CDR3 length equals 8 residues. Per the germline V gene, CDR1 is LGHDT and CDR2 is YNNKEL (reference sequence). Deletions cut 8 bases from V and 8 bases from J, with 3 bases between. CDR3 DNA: TGTGCCAGCCCGGGCTACACCTTC. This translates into CASPGYTF.

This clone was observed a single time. The CDR3 sequence: CASSQDTSNEKLFF. The CDR3, as DNA: TGCGCCAGCAGCCAGGACACGAGTAATGAAAAACTGTTTTTT. This sequence joins TRBV5-1 and TRBJ1-4; D may be TRBD1 (5 bases). V lost 4 bases to trimming and J lost 4 bases, with 11 bases between them. Germline lookup yields CDR1 SGHRS and CDR2 YFSETQ. This CDR3 spans 14 amino acids.

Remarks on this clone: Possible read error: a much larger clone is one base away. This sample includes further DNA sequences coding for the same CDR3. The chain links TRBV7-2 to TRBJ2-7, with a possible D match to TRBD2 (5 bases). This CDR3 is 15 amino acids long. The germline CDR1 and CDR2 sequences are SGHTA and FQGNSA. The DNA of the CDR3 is TGTGCCAGCAGTTTAGATAGTTGGGAGTCCTACGAGCAGTACTTC. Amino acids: CASSLDSWESYEQYF. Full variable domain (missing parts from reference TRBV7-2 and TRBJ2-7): GAGVSQSPSNKVTEKGKDVELRCDPISGHTALYWYRQSLGQGLEFLIYFQGNSAPDKSGLPSDRFSAERTGGSVSTLTIQRTQQEDSAVYLCASSLDSWESYEQYFGPGTRLTVT.

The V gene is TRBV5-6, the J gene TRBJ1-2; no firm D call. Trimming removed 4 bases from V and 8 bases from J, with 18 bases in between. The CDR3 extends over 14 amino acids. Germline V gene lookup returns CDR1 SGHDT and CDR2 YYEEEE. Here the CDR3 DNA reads TGTGCCAGCAGCCGGACCGATTACGACGGAGGCTACACCTTC. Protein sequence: CASSRTDYDGGYTF.